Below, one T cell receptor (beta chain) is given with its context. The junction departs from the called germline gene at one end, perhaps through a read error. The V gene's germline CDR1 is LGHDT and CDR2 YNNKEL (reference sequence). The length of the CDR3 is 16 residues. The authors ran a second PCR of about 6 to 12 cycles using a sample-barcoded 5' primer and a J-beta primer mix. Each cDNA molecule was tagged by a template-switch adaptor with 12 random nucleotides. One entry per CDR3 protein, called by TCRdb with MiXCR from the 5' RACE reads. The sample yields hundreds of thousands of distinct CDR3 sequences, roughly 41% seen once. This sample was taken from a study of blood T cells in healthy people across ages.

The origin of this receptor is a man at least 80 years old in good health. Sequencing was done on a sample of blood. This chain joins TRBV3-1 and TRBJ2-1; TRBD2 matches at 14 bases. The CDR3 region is CAGSQRLAGGLGEQFF. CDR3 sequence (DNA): TGTGCCGGCAGCCAAAGACTAGCGGGGGGGCTGGGTGAGCAGTTCTTC.